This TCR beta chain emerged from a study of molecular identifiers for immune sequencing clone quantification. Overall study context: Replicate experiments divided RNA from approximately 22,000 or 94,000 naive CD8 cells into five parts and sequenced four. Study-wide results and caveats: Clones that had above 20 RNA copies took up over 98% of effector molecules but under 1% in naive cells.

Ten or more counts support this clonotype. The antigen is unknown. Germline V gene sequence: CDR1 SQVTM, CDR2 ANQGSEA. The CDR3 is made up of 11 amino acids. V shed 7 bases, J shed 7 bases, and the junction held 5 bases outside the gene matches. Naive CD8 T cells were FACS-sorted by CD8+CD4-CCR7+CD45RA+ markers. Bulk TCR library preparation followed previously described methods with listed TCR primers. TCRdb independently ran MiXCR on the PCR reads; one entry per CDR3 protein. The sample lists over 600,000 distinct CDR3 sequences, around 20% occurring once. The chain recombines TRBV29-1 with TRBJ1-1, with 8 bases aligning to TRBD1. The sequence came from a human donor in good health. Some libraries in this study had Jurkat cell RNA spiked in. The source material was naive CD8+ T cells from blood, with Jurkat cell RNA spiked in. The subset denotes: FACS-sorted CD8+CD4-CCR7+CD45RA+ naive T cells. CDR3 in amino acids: CSGQTGVEAFF. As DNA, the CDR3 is TGCAGCGGACAGACAGGGGTTGAAGCTTTCTTT. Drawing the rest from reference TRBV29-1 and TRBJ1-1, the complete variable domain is SAVISQKPSRDICQRGTSLTIQCQVDSQVTMMFWYRQQPGQSLTLIATANQGSEATYESGFVIDKFPISRPNLTFSTLTVSNMSPEDSSIYLCSGQTGVEAFFGQGTRLTVV.